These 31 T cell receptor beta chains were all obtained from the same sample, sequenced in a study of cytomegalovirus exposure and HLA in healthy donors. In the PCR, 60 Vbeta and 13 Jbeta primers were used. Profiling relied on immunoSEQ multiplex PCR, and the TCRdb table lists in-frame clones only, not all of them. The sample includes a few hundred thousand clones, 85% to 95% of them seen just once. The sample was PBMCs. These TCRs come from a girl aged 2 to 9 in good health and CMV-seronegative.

CDR3 region: CASSQGIDNEQFF. CDR3 DNA sequence: TGCGCCAGCAGCCAAGGTATAGACAATGAGCAGTTCTTC. J is TRBJ2-1 and V is TRBV4-1; D not resolved. The germline CDR1 and CDR2 sequences are MGHRA and YSYEKL. Trimming left V 1 base short and J 5 bases short, with 6 bases between. This CDR3 has 13 amino acids.

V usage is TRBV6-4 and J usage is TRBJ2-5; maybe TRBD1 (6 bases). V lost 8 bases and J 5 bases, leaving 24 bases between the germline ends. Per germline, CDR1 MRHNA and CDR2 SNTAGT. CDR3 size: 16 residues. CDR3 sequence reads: CASLTGYDSTGETQYF. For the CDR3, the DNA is TGTGCCAGCTTAACAGGGTACGATTCTACGGGGGAGACCCAGTACTTC.

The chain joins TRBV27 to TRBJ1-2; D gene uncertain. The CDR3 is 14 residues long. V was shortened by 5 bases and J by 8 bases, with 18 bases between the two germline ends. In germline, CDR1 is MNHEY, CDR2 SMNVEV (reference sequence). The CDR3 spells CASSELSRGGGYTF. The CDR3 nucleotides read TGTGCCAGCAGTGAACTATCTCGGGGAGGGGGCTACACCTTC.

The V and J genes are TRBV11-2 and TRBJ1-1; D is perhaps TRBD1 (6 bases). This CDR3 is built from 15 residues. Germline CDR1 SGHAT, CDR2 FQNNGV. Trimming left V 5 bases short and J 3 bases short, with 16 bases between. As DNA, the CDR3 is TGTGCCAGCAGCCAACTAGGACAGCCGGACACTGAAGCTTTCTTT. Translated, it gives CASSQLGQPDTEAFF.

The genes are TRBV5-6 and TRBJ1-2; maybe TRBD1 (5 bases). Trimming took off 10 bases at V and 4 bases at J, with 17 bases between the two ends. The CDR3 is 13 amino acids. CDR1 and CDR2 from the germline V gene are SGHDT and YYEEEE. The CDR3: CASARGFGYGYTF. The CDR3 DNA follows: TGTGCCTCCGCTCGGGGGTTTGGCTATGGCTACACCTTC.

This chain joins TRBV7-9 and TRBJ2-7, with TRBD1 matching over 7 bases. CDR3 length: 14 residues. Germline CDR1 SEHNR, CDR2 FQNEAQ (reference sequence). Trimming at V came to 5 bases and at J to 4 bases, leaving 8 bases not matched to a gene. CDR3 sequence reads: CASSLRQGSYEQYF. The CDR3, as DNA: TGTGCCAGCAGCCTCCGACAGGGTTCTTACGAGCAGTACTTC.

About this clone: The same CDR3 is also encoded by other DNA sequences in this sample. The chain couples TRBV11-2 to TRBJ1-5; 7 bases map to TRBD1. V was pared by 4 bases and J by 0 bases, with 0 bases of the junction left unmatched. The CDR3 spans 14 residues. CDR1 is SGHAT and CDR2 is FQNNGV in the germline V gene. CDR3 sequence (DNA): TGTGCCAGCAGCTGGGACAGTAGCAATCAGCCCCAGCATTTT. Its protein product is CASSWDSSNQPQHF. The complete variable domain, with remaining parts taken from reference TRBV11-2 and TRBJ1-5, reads EAGVAQSPRYKIIEKRQSVAFWCNPISGHATLYWYQQILGQGPKLLIQFQNNGVVDDSQLPKDRFSAERLKGVDSTLKIQPAKLEDSAVYLCASSWDSSNQPQHFGDGTRLSIL.

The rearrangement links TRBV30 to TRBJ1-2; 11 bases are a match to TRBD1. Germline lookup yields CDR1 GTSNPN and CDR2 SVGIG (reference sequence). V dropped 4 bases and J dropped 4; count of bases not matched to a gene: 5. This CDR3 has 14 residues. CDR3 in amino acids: CAWTLGTGGYGYTF. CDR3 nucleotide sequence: TGTGCCTGGACATTAGGGACAGGGGGCTATGGCTACACCTTC.

The CDR3, as DNA: TGTGCCAGCAGCAGGACTAGCGGTACCTCCTACGAGCAGTACTTC. It codes for CASSRTSGTSYEQYF. V and J are TRBV6-5 and TRBJ2-7; the match to TRBD2 covers 10 bases. CDR1 and CDR2 (germline): MNHEY, SVGAGI. The CDR3 is 15 residues long. Trimming took 6 bases from V and 0 from J; bases not matched to a gene: 5.

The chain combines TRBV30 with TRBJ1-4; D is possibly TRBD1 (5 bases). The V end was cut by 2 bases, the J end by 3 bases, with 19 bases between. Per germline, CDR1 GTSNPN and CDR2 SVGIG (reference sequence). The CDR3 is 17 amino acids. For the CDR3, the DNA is TGTGCCTGGAGTCCCGGCGGGGGGAAACGATCTAATGAAAAACTGTTTTTT. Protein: CAWSPGGGKRSNEKLFF.

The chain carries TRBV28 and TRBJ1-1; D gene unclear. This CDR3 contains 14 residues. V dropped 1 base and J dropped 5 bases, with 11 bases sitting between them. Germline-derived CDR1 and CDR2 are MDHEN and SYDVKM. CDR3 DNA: TGTGCCAGCAGTTTATCTAAGTCCGGGACTGAAGCTTTCTTT. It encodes CASSLSKSGTEAFF.

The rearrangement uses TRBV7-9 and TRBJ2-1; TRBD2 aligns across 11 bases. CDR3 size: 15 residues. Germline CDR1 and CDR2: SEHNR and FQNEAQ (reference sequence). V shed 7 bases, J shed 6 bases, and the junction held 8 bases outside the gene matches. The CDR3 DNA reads TGTGCCAGCATCGAGGGGACTAGCGGCTTCAATGAGCAGTTCTTC. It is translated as CASIEGTSGFNEQFF.

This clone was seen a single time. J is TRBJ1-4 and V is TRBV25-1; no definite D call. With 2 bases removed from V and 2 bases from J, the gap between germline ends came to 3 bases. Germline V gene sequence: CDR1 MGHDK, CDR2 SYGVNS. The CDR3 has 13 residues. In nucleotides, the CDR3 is TGTGCCAGCAGTGAAAGCACTAATGAAAAACTGTTTTTT. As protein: CASSESTNEKLFF. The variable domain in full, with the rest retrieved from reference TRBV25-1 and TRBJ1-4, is EADIYQTPRYLVIGTGKKITLECSQTMGHDKMYWYQQDPGMELHLIHYSYGVNSTEKGDLSSESTVSRIRTEHFPLTLESARPSHTSQYLCASSESTNEKLFFGSGTQLSVL.

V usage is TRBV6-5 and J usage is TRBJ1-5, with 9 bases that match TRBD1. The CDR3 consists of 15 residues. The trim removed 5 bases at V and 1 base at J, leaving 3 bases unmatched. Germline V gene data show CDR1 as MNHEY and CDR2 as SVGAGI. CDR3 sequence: CASSMDRGSNQPQHF. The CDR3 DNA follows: TGTGCCAGCAGTATGGACAGGGGAAGCAATCAGCCCCAGCATTTT.

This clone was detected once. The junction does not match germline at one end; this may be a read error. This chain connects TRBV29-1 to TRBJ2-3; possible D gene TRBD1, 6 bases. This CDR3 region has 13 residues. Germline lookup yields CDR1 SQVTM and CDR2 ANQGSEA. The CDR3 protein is CFARTAITDTQYF. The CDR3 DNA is TGTTTCGCCAGGACAGCCATCACAGATACGCAGTATTTT.

The CDR3 DNA is TGTGCCAGCAGACCCAATAGCGGCAGCACAGATACGCAGTATTTT. Protein sequence: CASRPNSGSTDTQYF. The chain employs TRBV25-1 and TRBJ2-3; D is possibly TRBD2 (6 bases). This CDR3 spans 15 amino acids. Looked up from germline, CDR1 is MGHDK and CDR2 is SYGVNS. Trimming stripped 6 bases from V and 0 bases from J, with 13 bases between.

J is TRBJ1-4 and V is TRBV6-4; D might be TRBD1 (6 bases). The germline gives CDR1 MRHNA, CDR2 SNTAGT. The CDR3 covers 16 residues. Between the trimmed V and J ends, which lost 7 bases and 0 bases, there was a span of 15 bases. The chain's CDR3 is CASTIQGRPTNEKLFF. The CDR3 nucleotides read TGTGCCAGCACCATTCAGGGGCGACCAACTAATGAAAAACTGTTTTTT.

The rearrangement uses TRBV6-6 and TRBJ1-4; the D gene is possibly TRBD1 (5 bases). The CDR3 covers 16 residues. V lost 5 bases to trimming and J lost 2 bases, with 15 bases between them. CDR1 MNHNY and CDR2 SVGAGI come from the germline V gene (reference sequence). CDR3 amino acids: CASSVSSGNTNEKLFF. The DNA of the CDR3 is TGTGCCAGCAGTGTGAGTTCAGGGAACACTAATGAAAAACTGTTTTTT.

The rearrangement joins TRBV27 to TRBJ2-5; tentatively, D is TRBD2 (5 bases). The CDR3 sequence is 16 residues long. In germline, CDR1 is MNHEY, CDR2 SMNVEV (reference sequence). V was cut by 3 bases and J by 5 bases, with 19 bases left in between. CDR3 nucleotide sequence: TGTGCCAGCAGTTTCTCCCGCGGGCAGCTCTTGGAGACCCAGTACTTC. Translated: CASSFSRGQLLETQYF.

As DNA, the CDR3 is TGTGCCAGCAGAAGACAGGGGGAGGGCTATGGCTACACCTTC. This codes for CASRRQGEGYGYTF. The chain links TRBV5-5 to TRBJ1-2, with 9 positions matching TRBD1. In germline, CDR1 is SGHKS, CDR2 YYEKEE (reference sequence). After removal of 5 bases from V and 4 bases from J, the junction contained 6 bases not matched to a gene. The CDR3 runs to 14 residues.

In nucleotides, the CDR3 is TGTGCCAGCAGTTACTCGTGGACAGCTTACGAGCAGTACTTC. Its translation is CASSYSWTAYEQYF. V usage is TRBV6-5 and J usage is TRBJ2-7, with D tentatively TRBD1 (6 bases). Germline V gene data show CDR1 as MNHEY and CDR2 as SVGAGI. Trimming cost V 0 bases and J 4 bases, with 10 bases left between them. The length of the CDR3 is 14 residues.

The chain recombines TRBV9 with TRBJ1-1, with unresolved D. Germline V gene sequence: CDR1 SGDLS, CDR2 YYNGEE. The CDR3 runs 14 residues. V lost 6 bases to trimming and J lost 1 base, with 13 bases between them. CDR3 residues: CASTHGVQNTEAFF. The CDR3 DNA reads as TGTGCCAGCACACACGGGGTACAGAACACTGAAGCTTTCTTT.

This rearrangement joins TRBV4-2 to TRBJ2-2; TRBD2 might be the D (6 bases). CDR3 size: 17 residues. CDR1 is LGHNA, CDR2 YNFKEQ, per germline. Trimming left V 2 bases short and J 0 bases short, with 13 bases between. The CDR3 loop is CASSQLGLAPNTGELFF. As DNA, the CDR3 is TGTGCCAGCAGCCAATTAGGTCTAGCGCCGAACACCGGGGAGCTGTTTTTT.

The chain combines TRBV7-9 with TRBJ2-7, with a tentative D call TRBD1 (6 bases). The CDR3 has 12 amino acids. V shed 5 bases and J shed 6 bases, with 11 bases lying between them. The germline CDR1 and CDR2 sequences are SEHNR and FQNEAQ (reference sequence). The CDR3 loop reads CASSQGGSEQYF. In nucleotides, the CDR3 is TGTGCCAGCAGCCAAGGGGGATCCGAGCAGTACTTC. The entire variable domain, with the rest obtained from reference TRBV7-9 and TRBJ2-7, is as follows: DTGVSQNPRHKITKRGQNVTFRCDPISEHNRLYWYRQTLGQGPEFLTYFQNEAQLEKSRLLSDRFSAERPKGSFSTLEIQRTEQGDSAMYLCASSQGGSEQYFGPGTRLTVT.

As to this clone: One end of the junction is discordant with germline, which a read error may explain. CDR3 coding DNA: TGTTCCAGCAGCACGCCACCGGGACAACTTAACACTGAAGCTTTCTTT. Its translation is CSSSTPPGQLNTEAFF. The chain joins TRBV7-9 to TRBJ1-1; D is possibly TRBD1 (6 bases). The CDR3 is 16 amino acids. The germline V gene encodes CDR1 SEHNR and CDR2 FQNEAQ (reference sequence).

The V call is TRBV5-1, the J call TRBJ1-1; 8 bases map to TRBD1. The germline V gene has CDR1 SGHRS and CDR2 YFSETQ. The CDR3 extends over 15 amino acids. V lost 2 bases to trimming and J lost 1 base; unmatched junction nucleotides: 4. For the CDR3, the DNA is TGCGCCAGCAGCTTCCCGGGACAGGAGAACACTGAAGCTTTCTTT. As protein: CASSFPGQENTEAFF.

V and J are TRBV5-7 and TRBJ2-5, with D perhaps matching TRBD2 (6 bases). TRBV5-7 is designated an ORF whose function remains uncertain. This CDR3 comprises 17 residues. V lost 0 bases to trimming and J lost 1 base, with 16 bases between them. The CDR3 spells CASSLEDGGNSQETQYF. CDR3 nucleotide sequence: TGTGCCAGCAGCTTGGAGGATGGCGGGAATTCCCAAGAGACCCAGTACTTC.

The CDR3 is CASSERGFGQPQHF. In DNA, the CDR3 is TGTGCCAGCAGTGAAAGAGGGTTTGGTCAGCCCCAGCATTTT. The J gene is TRBJ1-5, the V gene TRBV2; D remains ambiguous. V was pared by 2 bases and J by 6 bases, with 11 bases between. The CDR3 sequence is 14 residues long. The germline V gene has CDR1 SNHLY and CDR2 FYNNEI.

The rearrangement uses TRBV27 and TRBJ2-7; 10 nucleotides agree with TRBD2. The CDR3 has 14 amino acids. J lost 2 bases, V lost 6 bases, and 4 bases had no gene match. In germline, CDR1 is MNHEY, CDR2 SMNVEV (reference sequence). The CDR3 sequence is CASRRTSGPYEQYF. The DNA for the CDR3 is TGTGCCAGCAGACGGACTAGCGGTCCCTACGAGCAGTACTTC.

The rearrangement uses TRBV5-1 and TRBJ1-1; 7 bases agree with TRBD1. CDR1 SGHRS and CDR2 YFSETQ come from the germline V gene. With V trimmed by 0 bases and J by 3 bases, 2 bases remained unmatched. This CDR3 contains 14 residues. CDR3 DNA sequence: TGCGCCAGCAGCTTGGAGGGACAGTACACTGAAGCTTTCTTT. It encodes CASSLEGQYTEAFF.

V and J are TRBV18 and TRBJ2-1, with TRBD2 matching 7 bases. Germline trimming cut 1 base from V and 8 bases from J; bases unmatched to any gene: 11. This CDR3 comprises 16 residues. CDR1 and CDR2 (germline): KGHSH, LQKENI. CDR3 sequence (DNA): TGTGCCAGCTCACCACTAGCGGGCCAGATGTCCGATGAGCAGTTCTTC. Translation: CASSPLAGQMSDEQFF.